A selection of T cell receptor beta chains follows, all from one sample in a study of cytomegalovirus exposure and HLA in healthy donors. Only in-frame clones appear in the TCRdb table, and some are missing; sequencing was by immunoSEQ multiplex PCR. The sample shows some 130,000 clones, roughly 79% of them seen only once. Material: PBMCs. These receptors were obtained from a middle-aged woman in good health and CMV-seronegative. Both conserved end residues are part of each CDR3. A D gene is named only where the DNA matches it firmly. Expanded clones get a size class; other rows say once, few or many, or leave the size out.

cdr3_aa | cdr3_nt | j_call | v_call | d_call | clone_size | cdr3_length
CASTGGTSYSNQPQHF | TGTGCCAGCACAGGGGGCACTTCTTATAGCAATCAGCCCCAGCATTTT | TRBJ1-5 | TRBV2 | TRBD1 | - | 16
CASSLRLEGGKFF | TGTGCCAGCAGTTTAAGGCTCGAAGGGGGTAAGTTCTTC | TRBJ2-1 | TRBV27 | - | - | 13
CASSPQGARGTEAFF | TGTGCCAGCAGCCCCCAGGGGGCGCGGGGCACTGAAGCTTTCTTT | TRBJ1-1 | TRBV7-3 | TRBD1 | - | 15
CASSWGQGNTEAFF | TGTGCCAGCAGCTGGGGACAGGGCAACACTGAAGCTTTCTTT | TRBJ1-1 | TRBV5-4 | TRBD1 | - | 14
CASSQGTGRDQPQHF | TGTGCCAGCAGCCAGGGGACAGGCCGAGATCAGCCCCAGCATTTT | TRBJ1-5 | TRBV16 | TRBD1 | - | 15
CASSTGDSNQPQHF | TGTGCCAGCAGTACGGGGGATAGCAATCAGCCCCAGCATTTT | TRBJ1-5 | TRBV2 | - | - | 14
CASSRDRNYGYTF | TGTGCCAGCAGCCGGGACAGGAACTATGGCTACACCTTC | TRBJ1-2 | TRBV11-2 | TRBD1 | few | 13
CAISESAQGTDTQYF | TGTGCCATCAGTGAGTCTGCGCAGGGGACAGATACGCAGTATTTT | TRBJ2-3 | TRBV10-3 | - | - | 15
CSGARDTQYF | TGCAGTGGTGCGCGAGATACGCAGTATTTT | TRBJ2-3 | TRBV20-1 | - | once | 10
CASRDQGLNTEAFF | TGTGCCAGCAGGGACCAGGGCCTGAACACTGAAGCTTTCTTT | TRBJ1-1 | TRBV6-1 | - | - | 14
CASSLRGSGGQGDSGANGLTF | TGTGCCAGCAGCTTAAGGGGTAGTGGTGGACAGGGAGACTCTGGGGCCAACGGCCTGACTTTC | TRBJ2-6 | TRBV7-8 | TRBD1 | - | 21
CASSLRQGGSGGPLQPYNEQFF | TGTGCCAGCAGTTTAAGGCAGGGAGGAAGCGGGGGTCCCCTACAGCCTTACAATGAGCAGTTCTTC | TRBJ2-1 | TRBV28 | TRBD2 | few | 22
CASSGQADSYEQYF | TGTGCCAGTAGTGGACAGGCTGACTCCTACGAGCAGTACTTC | TRBJ2-7 | TRBV19 | TRBD1 | - | 14
CATSSKRAANTEAFF | TGTGCCACCAGCAGTAAGAGGGCGGCTAACACTGAAGCTTTCTTT | TRBJ1-1 | TRBV15 | - | - | 15
CASRTGSYNEQFF | TGTGCCAGCAGGACAGGTTCTTACAATGAGCAGTTCTTC | TRBJ2-1 | TRBV27 | - | - | 13
CASSLATSGKETQYF | TGCGCCAGCAGCTTGGCAACTAGCGGTAAAGAGACCCAGTACTTC | TRBJ2-5 | TRBV5-1 | TRBD2 | - | 15
CASTVGGVNYGYTF | TGTGCCAGCACCGTGGGGGGAGTTAACTATGGCTACACCTTC | TRBJ1-2 | TRBV28 | - | - | 14
CAWSVSGQRYSPLHF | TGTGCCTGGAGTGTATCGGGACAGCGCTATTCACCCCTCCACTTT | TRBJ1-6 | TRBV30 | TRBD1 | - | 15
CASSERAGVRETQYF | TGTGCCAGCAGTGAGCGGGCAGGGGTCAGGGAGACCCAGTACTTC | TRBJ2-5 | TRBV6-1 | - | - | 15
CASTPGQGLSYEQYF | TGTGCCAGTACCCCGGGACAGGGCCTATCCTACGAGCAGTACTTC | TRBJ2-7 | TRBV19 | TRBD1 | - | 15
CASEVATNEKLFF | TGTGCCAGCGAGGTTGCAACTAATGAAAAACTGTTTTTT | TRBJ1-4 | TRBV7-9 | - | once | 13
CASSWGSLGRGEQYF | TGTGCCAGCAGCTGGGGCTCGTTGGGGCGGGGCGAGCAGTACTTC | TRBJ2-7 | TRBV5-6 | - | - | 15
CASSYLGRGGTDTQYF | TGTGCCAGCAGTTACCTAGGGCGGGGGGGCACAGATACGCAGTATTTT | TRBJ2-3 | TRBV6-5 | TRBD2 | - | 16
CASSDVEDYGYTF | TGTGCCAGCAGCGACGTAGAGGACTATGGCTACACCTTC | TRBJ1-2 | TRBV5-4 | - | - | 13
CAISESTGTAQETQYF | TGTGCCATCAGTGAGTCTACCGGGACAGCACAAGAGACCCAGTACTTC | TRBJ2-5 | TRBV10-3 | TRBD1 | - | 16
CASSWTRGVTEAFF | TGTGCCAGCAGCTGGACCCGGGGTGTCACTGAAGCTTTCTTT | TRBJ1-1 | TRBV7-8 | - | - | 14
CASSKPPDRIYTDTQYF | TGTGCCAGCAGCAAACCCCCGGACAGGATTTACACAGATACGCAGTATTTT | TRBJ2-3 | TRBV21-1 | - | - | 17
CASSVALTGQGDYGYTF | TGTGCCAGCAGCGTAGCTCTGACAGGACAGGGGGATTATGGCTACACCTTC | TRBJ1-2 | TRBV9 | TRBD1 | - | 17
CAWSRGDGNTIYF | TGTGCCTGGAGCAGGGGAGATGGAAACACCATATATTTT | TRBJ1-3 | TRBV30 | - | - | 13
CASSLGGAGTGELFF | TGTGCCAGCAGTTTGGGGGGGGCAGGCACCGGGGAGCTGTTTTTT | TRBJ2-2 | TRBV28 | - | - | 15
CSARDRGWQYF | TGCAGTGCTAGAGATAGGGGGTGGCAGTACTTC | TRBJ2-5 | TRBV20-1 | - | - | 11
CASSSDRNYGYTF | TGTGCCAGCAGCTCCGACAGAAACTATGGCTACACCTTC | TRBJ1-2 | TRBV11-2 | - | once | 13
CASSRQIGAVWDEQFF | TGTGCCAGCAGCCGTCAGATAGGGGCGGTTTGGGATGAGCAGTTCTTC | TRBJ2-1 | TRBV7-2 | - | - | 16
CASRRDRSEQYF | TGTGCCAGCAGACGTGACAGGTCCGAGCAGTACTTC | TRBJ2-7 | TRBV13 | - | once | 12
CASSLESGQGSYEQYF | TGTGCCAGCAGCTTAGAGTCGGGACAGGGCTCCTACGAGCAGTACTTC | TRBJ2-7 | TRBV7-8 | TRBD1 | - | 16
CASSEETGGMNTEAFF | TGTGCCAGCAGTGAAGAGACAGGGGGCATGAACACTGAAGCTTTCTTT | TRBJ1-1 | TRBV2 | TRBD1 | - | 16
CAGGQHYNSPLHF | TGTGCCGGCGGACAGCACTATAATTCACCCCTCCACTTT | TRBJ1-6 | TRBV28 | - | - | 13
CASSLERNTGELFF | TGTGCCAGCAGCTTAGAGAGGAACACCGGGGAGCTGTTTTTT | TRBJ2-2 | TRBV11-2 | - | - | 14
CASSPGLAGDNEQFF | TGTGCCAGCAGCCCAGGACTAGCGGGTGACAATGAGCAGTTCTTC | TRBJ2-1 | TRBV7-7 | TRBD2 | - | 15
CASSSSGESQETQYF | TGTGCCAGCAGTTCAAGCGGGGAAAGTCAAGAGACCCAGTACTTC | TRBJ2-5 | TRBV28 | TRBD2 | - | 15